This T cell receptor beta chain was identified during a study of cytomegalovirus exposure and HLA in healthy donors. Unmatched junction bases numbered 1, after V lost 2 bases and J lost 2 bases. Germline CDR1 is SGHNT and CDR2 is YYREEE (reference sequence). This CDR3 has 14 residues. Study-wide results and limits: It was likely that a cluster of highly shared sequence variants was a sequencing artifact.

With respect to this clone: The antigen is not known.

The PCR employed 60 Vbeta primers together with 13 Jbeta primers. The table came from immunoSEQ multiplex PCR; TCRdb's copy has only in-frame clones and leaves some out. The table lists over 130,000 clones, around four fifths of them singletons. This chain connects TRBV5-4 to TRBJ2-5, with 9 bases that match TRBD2. The material sequenced was PBMCs. The source of this sequence is a young man in good health and CMV-seropositive. CDR3 sequence (DNA): TGTGCCAGCAGCTTAAGCGGGGGGCAAGAGACCCAGTACTTC. Translating it yields CASSLSGGQETQYF. The whole variable domain, filled in from reference TRBV5-4 and TRBJ2-5, reads ETGVTQSPTHLIKTRGQQVTLRCSSQSGHNTVSWYQQALGQGPQFIFQYYREEENGRGNFPPRFSGLQFPNYSSELNVNALELDDSALYLCASSLSGGQETQYFGPGTRLLVL.